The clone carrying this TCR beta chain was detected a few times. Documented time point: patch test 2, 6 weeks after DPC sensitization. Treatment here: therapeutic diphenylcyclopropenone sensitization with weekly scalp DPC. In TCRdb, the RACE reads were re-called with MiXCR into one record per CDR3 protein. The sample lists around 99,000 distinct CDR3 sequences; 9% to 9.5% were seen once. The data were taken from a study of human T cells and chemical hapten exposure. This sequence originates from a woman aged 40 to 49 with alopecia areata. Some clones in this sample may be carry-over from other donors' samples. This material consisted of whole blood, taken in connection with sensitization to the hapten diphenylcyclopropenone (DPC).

The CDR3 is CASSGGQDLYEQYF. CDR3 DNA sequence: TGTGCCAGCAGCGGGGGACAGGATCTCTACGAGCAGTACTTC. The genes are TRBV5-6 and TRBJ2-7, with TRBD1 matching over 8 bases. This CDR3 contains 14 residues. Trimming took 4 bases from V and 3 from J; bases not matched to a gene: 6. Germline V gene data show CDR1 as SGHDT and CDR2 as YYEEEE.